This is a list of T cell receptor beta chains from one sample in a study of Tregs in tolerant kidney transplant recipients. Some clones are missing from TCRdb's copy, which holds only in-frame ones; the method was immunoSEQ multiplex PCR. Of about 110,000 clones listed, about 90% were seen once; the top ten hold about 0.35%. This specimen was CD4+ T cells from blood, taken before the transplant. These receptors came from a human donor who received a combined kidney and bone marrow transplant. Each CDR3 is given with its conserved first and last residue. The order of the fields is clone size, V gene, D gene, J gene, CDR3 protein, CDR3 DNA. The D gene is left open where the match is weak. Some rows have no size entry. The others give once, few or many, or a class for an expanded clone.

clone_size: -
v_call: TRBV30
d_call: -
j_call: TRBJ1-4
cdr3_aa: CAWSAGGGYEKLFF
cdr3_nt: TGTGCCTGGAGTGCCGGGGGGGGGTATGAAAAACTGTTTTTT

clone_size: -
v_call: TRBV15
d_call: -
j_call: TRBJ1-2
cdr3_aa: CATSRDPRGYGYTF
cdr3_nt: TGTGCCACCAGCAGAGATCCCAGGGGATATGGCTACACCTTC

clone_size: -
v_call: TRBV5-4
d_call: -
j_call: TRBJ1-1
cdr3_aa: CASRETATENTEAFF
cdr3_nt: TGTGCCAGCAGAGAGACAGCAACGGAGAACACTGAAGCTTTCTTT

clone_size: -
v_call: TRBV9
d_call: TRBD1
j_call: TRBJ1-4
cdr3_aa: CASSVGPQGANEKLFF
cdr3_nt: TGTGCCAGCAGCGTAGGGCCACAGGGGGCTAATGAAAAACTGTTTTTT

clone_size: -
v_call: TRBV5-1
d_call: -
j_call: TRBJ1-5
cdr3_aa: CASSPGGGVYSNQPQHF
cdr3_nt: TGCGCCAGCAGCCCCGGTGGGGGGGTGTATAGCAATCAGCCCCAGCATTTT

clone_size: few
v_call: TRBV28
d_call: -
j_call: TRBJ2-7
cdr3_aa: CASSFHSLGGGSSYEQYF
cdr3_nt: TGTGCCAGCAGTTTTCATAGTCTTGGGGGGGGCAGCTCCTACGAGCAGTACTTC

clone_size: -
v_call: TRBV7-9
d_call: TRBD2
j_call: TRBJ2-1
cdr3_aa: CASSFSGSRNNEQFF
cdr3_nt: TGTGCCAGCAGCTTTAGCGGGAGTAGAAACAATGAGCAGTTCTTC

clone_size: -
v_call: TRBV19
d_call: TRBD2
j_call: TRBJ2-3
cdr3_aa: CASSIDVPSGGATDTQYF
cdr3_nt: TGTGCCAGTAGTATAGACGTTCCTAGCGGGGGGGCCACAGATACGCAGTATTTT

clone_size: -
v_call: TRBV28
d_call: TRBD2
j_call: TRBJ2-7
cdr3_aa: CASSLTGGSYEQYF
cdr3_nt: TGTGCCAGCAGTTTAACGGGAGGCTCCTACGAGCAGTACTTC

clone_size: -
v_call: TRBV5-4
d_call: -
j_call: TRBJ2-1
cdr3_aa: CASRDTYPTYNEQFF
cdr3_nt: TGTGCCAGCAGAGACACCTACCCGACCTACAATGAGCAGTTCTTC

clone_size: -
v_call: TRBV13
d_call: TRBD1
j_call: TRBJ1-1
cdr3_aa: CASSHRDRGNTEAFF
cdr3_nt: TGTGCCAGCAGCCACAGGGACAGGGGGAACACTGAAGCTTTCTTT

clone_size: -
v_call: TRBV28
d_call: TRBD2
j_call: TRBJ2-6
cdr3_aa: CASSLGGSGANVLTF
cdr3_nt: TGTGCCAGCAGTTTGGGAGGGAGCGGGGCCAACGTCCTGACTTTC

clone_size: -
v_call: TRBV7-8
d_call: TRBD1
j_call: TRBJ2-7
cdr3_aa: CASSLADRVQQYF
cdr3_nt: TGTGCCAGCAGCTTAGCGGACAGGGTACAGCAGTACTTC

clone_size: -
v_call: TRBV29-1
d_call: -
j_call: TRBJ2-7
cdr3_aa: CSVAGTYEQYF
cdr3_nt: TGCAGCGTTGCGGGGACCTACGAGCAGTACTTC

clone_size: -
v_call: TRBV27
d_call: TRBD1
j_call: TRBJ1-2
cdr3_aa: CASSFLGQGNYGYTF
cdr3_nt: TGTGCCAGCAGTTTTTTGGGACAGGGAAACTATGGCTACACCTTC

clone_size: -
v_call: TRBV18
d_call: -
j_call: TRBJ2-1
cdr3_aa: CASSPLRDRYNEQFF
cdr3_nt: TGTGCCAGCTCACCACTCAGGGATAGGTACAATGAGCAGTTCTTC

clone_size: -
v_call: TRBV2
d_call: TRBD2
j_call: TRBJ2-5
cdr3_aa: CASSEGVGLAGVGGQETQYF
cdr3_nt: TGTGCCAGCAGTGAAGGGGTGGGACTAGCGGGAGTAGGGGGCCAAGAGACCCAGTACTTC